The clone carrying this TCR beta chain was counted ten times or more. Antigen specificity is unknown. Both TCR beta VDJ combination and CDR3 sequence profiling were carried out. Genomic DNA was the template for this profiling. MiXCR, applied by TCRdb to the reads, yields one record per CDR3 protein. Altogether around 130,000 distinct CDR3 sequences are present, about 60% being singletons, with the ten largest covering roughly 30%. The data derive from a study of CD8+CD57+ T cells in acquired aplastic anemia. Study details: Sorted CD4+ and CD8+ cell DNA averaged roughly 3.2 ug.

Study observations and caveats: Common to patients and controls were 25 to 30 CD8+ CDR3 sequences.

The sequenced patients had an expansion of CD8+CD57+ cells seen by flow cytometry. Severe acquired aplastic anemia was diagnosed in all patients. The study sampled blood from patients who had received no therapy. The CDR3 contains 15 residues. Deletions cut 0 bases from V and 0 bases from J, with 6 bases between. Germline CDR1 and CDR2: SGHVS and FQNEAQ. The receptor's source is a human donor with aplastic anemia. The chain recombines TRBV7-8 with TRBJ2-1, with D possibly being TRBD2 (5 bases). The sample taken for sequencing was sorted CD4+, CD8+, or CD8+CD57+ T cells (not recorded which) from PBMCs. This CDR3 reads CASSLAGSSYNEQFF. The CDR3 region has the DNA TGTGCCAGCAGCTTAGCTGGGAGCTCCTACAATGAGCAGTTCTTC.